Shown below are 7 T cell receptor beta chains from a single sample sequenced in a study of type 1 regulatory T cells. These TCRs' antigens remain unknown. TCRdb called the reads again in MiXCR, with one record for every CDR3 protein. The data show over 55,000 distinct CDR3 sequences, about 62% seen once. Material for sequencing was cultured T cells, either the whole culture or a sorted T cell fraction (not recorded which). Stated subset: Tr1-enriched cell product generated in vitro against host alloantigens. Receptors were obtained from a human donor in good health.

This clonotype was picked up a small number of times. The chain couples TRBV7-2 to TRBJ1-2; a weak D match, TRBD1 (6 bases). The CDR3 has 13 amino acids. V was cut by 3 bases and J by 8 bases, with 13 bases left in between. CDR1 and CDR2 from the germline V gene are SGHTA and FQGNSA. CDR3 in DNA: TGTGCCAGCAGCTTCGGACAGCCTGCCGGCTACACCTTC. Its translation is CASSFGQPAGYTF.

As to this clonotype: The CDR3 does not end in the conserved phenylalanine or tryptophan, so this is likely a read error. J is TRBJ2-1 and V is TRBV2, with 10 bases fitting TRBD2. Germline loops: CDR1 SNHLY, CDR2 FYNNEI. This CDR3 contains 15 residues. Trimming removed 5 bases from V and 1 base from J; junction bases left unmatched: 2. CDR3 sequence (DNA): TGTGCCAGCAGTATAGCGGGAGGATCCTACAATGAGCAGTTCCTC. It is translated as CASSIAGGSYNEQFL.

Only a few counts were recorded for this clonotype. The chain is built from TRBV20-1 and TRBJ2-3; D gene ambiguous. V lost 6 bases and J lost 3, with 16 bases in between. CDR1 is DFQATT and CDR2 is SNEGSKA in the germline V gene (reference sequence). The CDR3 is 14 amino acids. CDR3 residues: CSASHLGPTDTQYF. Here the CDR3 DNA reads TGCAGTGCAAGCCACCTGGGCCCGACAGATACGCAGTATTTT.

This clonotype was seen more than once but under ten times. This chain joins TRBV6-5 and TRBJ1-1; D is unresolved. This CDR3 is 14 amino acids long. The germline V gene has CDR1 MNHEY and CDR2 SVGAGI. Trimming cost V 5 bases and J 0 bases, with 10 bases left between them. DNA of the CDR3: TGTGCCAGCAGTGGGTTATTGTTGAACACTGAAGCTTTCTTT. This translates into CASSGLLLNTEAFF.

The V call is TRBV27, the J call TRBJ2-3; 12 nucleotides line up with TRBD2. Per germline, CDR1 MNHEY and CDR2 SMNVEV (reference sequence). With V trimmed by 5 bases and J by 3 bases, 3 bases remained unmatched. This CDR3 has 15 residues. CDR3 bases: TGTGCCAGCAGTACTAGCGGGAGGACGACAGATACGCAGTATTTT. Protein sequence: CASSTSGRTTDTQYF.

The chain employs TRBV20-1 and TRBJ2-1, with D perhaps TRBD2 (6 bases). The germline V gene encodes CDR1 DFQATT and CDR2 SNEGSKA (reference sequence). The CDR3 is 14 amino acids. The V gene lost 6 bases and the J gene lost 0 bases, with 12 bases spanning the gap. The CDR3 region is CSAPRDFSYNEQFF. CDR3 in DNA: TGCAGTGCACCCCGGGACTTCTCCTACAATGAGCAGTTCTTC.

The V gene is TRBV30, the J gene TRBJ2-2; D gene unclear. V dropped 2 bases and J dropped 4 bases, with 14 bases sitting between them. From germline, CDR1 is GTSNPN and CDR2 SVGIG (reference sequence). CDR3 length: 15 amino acids. The CDR3 sequence is CAWSWVWERTGELFF. The CDR3 bases are TGTGCCTGGAGTTGGGTATGGGAACGCACCGGGGAGCTGTTTTTT.